These 21 T cell receptor beta chains were sequenced from one sample in a study of T cell repertoires in cytomegalovirus infection. TCRdb fed the reads into MiXCR, producing one record per CDR3 protein. The data contain around 190,000 distinct CDR3 sequences, 13% to 15% of them singletons. The sequencing input was PBMCs. Receptors were obtained from a human donor in good health (CMV status not recorded). Some clones in this sample may be carry-over from other donors' samples.

This clonotype was observed a few times. CDR3 sequence reads: CASSLPGLAGDGNNEQFF. The CDR3 DNA reads as TGTGCCAGCAGCTTACCGGGACTAGCGGGAGACGGCAACAATGAGCAGTTCTTC. The chain recombines TRBV5-6 with TRBJ2-1; TRBD2 agrees at 14 bases. The germline CDR1 and CDR2 sequences are SGHDT and YYEEEE. This CDR3 has 18 amino acids. V lost 2 bases, J lost 5 bases, and 9 bases stayed unmatched.

The chain employs TRBV20-1 and TRBJ2-1, with 10 bases that match TRBD2. The CDR3 sequence is 15 residues long. V lost 6 bases, J lost 7 bases, and 12 bases stayed unmatched. Per germline, CDR1 DFQATT and CDR2 SNEGSKA (reference sequence). DNA for the CDR3: TGCAGTGCCCCTCCAGCACTAGCGGGGACAAATGAGCAGTTCTTC. Translating gives CSAPPALAGTNEQFF.

The chain joins TRBV23-1 to TRBJ1-2; no firm D call. TRBV23-1 is an ORF for which the function is uncertain. Trimming removed 0 bases at V and 3 bases at J, with 14 bases between. There are 16 residues in the CDR3. CDR3 DNA sequence: TGCGCCAGCAGTCAATCGTTGCGAACCCTAGACTATGGCTACACCTTC. Residues: CASSQSLRTLDYGYTF.

This rearrangement joins TRBV7-9 to TRBJ1-1, with 8 bases fitting TRBD1. J was trimmed by 3 bases and V by 3 bases; bases with no gene match: 9. The germline gives CDR1 SEHNR, CDR2 FQNEAQ (reference sequence). The CDR3 is 16 amino acids. The CDR3 bases are TGTGCCAGCAGCTTTCCAGACAGGGGAGTGGACACTGAAGCTTTCTTT. This sequence encodes CASSFPDRGVDTEAFF.

This clonotype appeared a few times. The chain couples TRBV2 to TRBJ1-5, with no clear D. The V and J ends lost 2 bases and 2 bases respectively, with 13 bases between them. CDR1 SNHLY and CDR2 FYNNEI come from the germline V gene. The CDR3 extends over 16 amino acids. This CDR3 reads CASSESGTWGNQPQHF. CDR3 coding DNA: TGTGCCAGCAGTGAATCAGGCACCTGGGGCAATCAGCCCCAGCATTTT.

This clonotype appeared a few times. The CDR3 nucleotides read TGTGCCAGCAGCCCAAATAAGGGGGGCACAGATACGCAGTATTTT. This codes for CASSPNKGGTDTQYF. V gene TRBV5-4 combines with J gene TRBJ2-3; possible D gene TRBD1, 6 bases. This CDR3 is 15 amino acids long. In germline, CDR1 is SGHNT, CDR2 YYREEE (reference sequence). The V and J ends lost 4 bases and 1 base respectively, with 13 bases between them.

The rearrangement joins TRBV2 to TRBJ1-5; no reliable D call. V was shortened by 3 bases and J by 3 bases, with 9 bases between the two germline ends. This CDR3 has 14 amino acids. Per germline, CDR1 SNHLY and CDR2 FYNNEI. CDR3 protein: CASSERQLNQPQHF. CDR3 coding DNA: TGTGCCAGCAGTGAGAGGCAGCTCAATCAGCCCCAGCATTTT.

This clonotype was detected only a few times. The chain links TRBV7-3 to TRBJ2-3; a weak D match, TRBD2 (5 bases). The CDR3 contains 15 residues. The ends were cut back, 5 bases at V and 2 bases at J, with 14 bases in the middle. The V gene's germline CDR1 is SGHTA and CDR2 FQGTGA. The CDR3 reads CASSPSGTITDTQYF. Here the CDR3 DNA reads TGTGCCAGCAGCCCGAGCGGTACCATCACAGATACGCAGTATTTT.

Many counts were recorded for this clonotype. V gene TRBV28 combines with J gene TRBJ1-5; D remains ambiguous. The germline V and J ends were trimmed by 5 bases and 2 bases, with 13 bases remaining between them. Germline V gene data show CDR1 as MDHEN and CDR2 as SYDVKM. The CDR3 loop spans 15 amino acids. The CDR3 sequence: CASSAPGYGNQPQHF. The DNA of the CDR3 is TGTGCCAGCAGTGCGCCGGGGTACGGCAATCAGCCCCAGCATTTT.

The V and J genes are TRBV5-1 and TRBJ2-7; 8 nucleotides line up with TRBD2. With 4 bases clipped from V and 3 bases from J, the junction kept 3 bases outside the gene matches. The germline gives CDR1 SGHRS, CDR2 YFSETQ. The CDR3 consists of 13 residues. CDR3 sequence: CASSRGGFYEQYF. The CDR3, as DNA: TGCGCCAGCAGCCGGGGGGGCTTCTACGAGCAGTACTTC.

The sample holds a few counts of this clonotype. The CDR3 spells CASKFPLAEDTQYF. Written as DNA, the CDR3 is TGTGCCAGCAAGTTTCCTCTCGCAGAGGATACGCAGTATTTT. The chain uses TRBV7-9 and TRBJ2-3; D unresolved. Per the germline V gene, CDR1 is SEHNR and CDR2 is FQNEAQ (reference sequence). This CDR3 comprises 14 residues. Trimming cost V 7 bases and J 6 bases, with 17 bases left between them.

The chain joins TRBV18 to TRBJ2-1; either TRBD1 or TRBD2 may fit D (5 bases each). This CDR3 contains 17 residues. Trimming cost V 0 bases and J 1 base, with 13 bases left between them. Germline V gene sequence: CDR1 KGHSH, CDR2 LQKENI. This CDR3 reads CASSPPILGVSYNEQFF. The CDR3 DNA sequence: TGTGCCAGCTCACCACCAATATTGGGGGTTTCCTACAATGAGCAGTTCTTC.

The chain links TRBV2 to TRBJ2-3, with a possible D match to TRBD2 (5 bases). The CDR3 contains 14 residues. V gave up 6 bases and J gave up 2 bases, with 12 bases separating them. The germline CDR1 and CDR2 sequences are SNHLY and FYNNEI. The CDR3 spells CASSKTGYTDTQYF. The CDR3 region has the DNA TGTGCCAGCAGCAAAACGGGGTACACAGATACGCAGTATTTT.

This chain uses TRBV29-1 with TRBJ1-1, with 9 bases that match TRBD1. Germline CDR1 and CDR2: SQVTM and ANQGSEA. With 7 bases clipped from V and 3 bases from J, the junction kept 9 bases outside the gene matches. The CDR3 consists of 14 residues. Here the CDR3 reads CSGNPGTGHTEAFF. The CDR3, as DNA: TGCAGCGGCAACCCTGGGACAGGGCACACTGAAGCTTTCTTT. Filled out from reference TRBV29-1 and TRBJ1-1, the complete variable domain reads SAVISQKPSRDICQRGTSLTIQCQVDSQVTMMFWYRQQPGQSLTLIATANQGSEATYESGFVIDKFPISRPNLTFSTLTVSNMSPEDSSIYLCSGNPGTGHTEAFFGQGTRLTVV.

The genes are TRBV20-1 and TRBJ2-5; 10 bases agree with TRBD2. After removal of 2 bases from V and 4 bases from J, the junction contained 4 bases not matched to a gene. Germline loops: CDR1 DFQATT, CDR2 SNEGSKA (reference sequence). CDR3 length: 14 residues. CDR3 sequence reads: CSARSPSGRETQYF. CDR3 in DNA: TGCAGTGCTAGATCACCTAGCGGGAGAGAGACCCAGTACTTC.

The table lists this clonotype with many counts. The gene calls are TRBV10-3 and TRBJ1-2; tentatively, D is TRBD1 (5 bases). Trimming took 3 bases from V and 7 from J, leaving 15 bases between them. This CDR3 comprises 14 residues. Germline CDR1 is ENHRY and CDR2 is SYGVKD. This chain's CDR3 is CAISDSTQGRGYTF. CDR3 in DNA: TGTGCCATCAGTGATTCAACTCAGGGACGTGGCTACACCTTC.

The chain couples TRBV5-6 to TRBJ1-5; 11 bases fit TRBD1. The CDR3 runs to 15 residues. V was clipped by 2 bases and J by 4 bases; unmatched bases: 2. Germline V gene data show CDR1 as SGHDT and CDR2 as YYEEEE. CDR3 DNA: TGTGCCAGCAGCTTCCGGGACAGGGGGAATCAGCCCCAGCATTTT. Residues: CASSFRDRGNQPQHF.

The chain has TRBV12-3 or TRBV12-4 and TRBJ1-2; the D gene is possibly TRBD1 (5 bases). V was trimmed by 8 bases and J by 0 bases, leaving 10 bases between them. This CDR3 is built from 13 residues. DNA of the CDR3: TGTGCCAGCTGGGGGTTGGCTAACTATGGCTACACCTTC. This sequence encodes CASWGLANYGYTF.

This clonotype was recorded at least ten times. This CDR3 is CASSLVGGYTF. The CDR3, as DNA: TGTGCCAGCAGCCTTGTTGGTGGCTACACCTTC. The rearrangement links TRBV5-4 to TRBJ1-2; no firm D call. Germline-derived CDR1 and CDR2 are SGHNT and YYREEE (reference sequence). The CDR3 consists of 11 residues. V gave up 4 bases and J gave up 7 bases, with 8 bases separating them.

This clonotype was observed at least ten times. The rearrangement links TRBV24-1 to TRBJ2-1; a possible D gene is TRBD2 (6 bases). Looked up from germline, CDR1 is KGHDR and CDR2 is SFDVKD. The CDR3 sequence is 15 residues long. The ends were cut back, 2 bases at V and 7 bases at J, with 14 bases in the middle. For the CDR3, the DNA is TGTGCCACCAGTGATTCGGGGGACGGTAGAAATGAGCAGTTCTTC. Translation gives CATSDSGDGRNEQFF.

This sequence joins TRBV6-6 and TRBJ1-4; TRBD1 is a possible D gene (5 bases). The length of the CDR3 is 12 residues. The V gene's germline CDR1 is MNHNY and CDR2 SVGAGI (reference sequence). For the CDR3, the DNA is TGTGCGACCGGGGGAGGAAATGAAAAACTGTTTTTT. Its protein product is CATGGGNEKLFF.